Listed below are T cell receptor beta chains from one sample, sequenced in a study of control samples from healthy donors and cancer patients. TCRdb keeps only in-frame clones here, not all; method: immunoSEQ multiplex PCR. The sample lists some 19,000 clones, 84% occurring once. The sequencing input was PBMCs. These receptors all stem from a man in his sixties with colorectal cancer. CDR3s include the opening cysteine and the closing phenylalanine or tryptophan. Each record gives: CDR3 length, J gene, D gene, clone size, V gene, CDR3 DNA, CDR3 protein. The D gene is left open where the match is weak. The size entry is marked missing in some rows and otherwise reads once, few, many or a size class.

13 TRBJ1-2 TRBD1 - TRBV6-5 TGTGCCAGCAGTTTGGGGACAGCCTATGGCTACACCTTC CASSLGTAYGYTF
13 TRBJ1-2 - - TRBV7-2 TGTGCCAGCAGCTTAGCCGGCCAATATGGCTACACCTTC CASSLAGQYGYTF
13 TRBJ1-1 - - TRBV19 TGTGCCAGTAGTATATCGCAGGGCTTTGAAGCTTTCTTT CASSISQGFEAFF
15 TRBJ1-6 TRBD1 - TRBV6-5 TGTGCCAGCACCCCTCTGACAGGGGTAAATTCACCCCTCCACTTT CASTPLTGVNSPLHF
17 TRBJ2-3 TRBD1 few TRBV18 TGTGCCAGCTCACTGGGACAGGGAGGGAGACACACAGATACGCAGTATTTT CASSLGQGGRHTDTQYF
16 TRBJ1-1 - - TRBV5-1 TGCGCCAGCAGCTTGTCTCTGGGACTTCGTCGCACTGAAGCTTTCTTT CASSLSLGLRRTEAFF
13 TRBJ1-5 TRBD1 - TRBV9 TGTGCCAGCAGCGGACAGGGGTTGACGCCCCAGCATTTT CASSGQGLTPQHF
14 TRBJ1-2 - once TRBV5-5 TGTGCCAGCAGCTTCCGGCGACAGGAGGATGGCTACACCTTC CASSFRRQEDGYTF
14 TRBJ2-4 - - TRBV30 TGTGCCTGGAGTGTAGGAGGTAATTTGGACATTCAGTACTTC CAWSVGGNLDIQYF
15 TRBJ2-4 TRBD1 - TRBV19 TGTGCCAGTAGTCTTGACAGGGTAGCCAAAAACATTCAGTACTTC CASSLDRVAKNIQYF
16 TRBJ1-5 TRBD1 - TRBV6-5 TGTGCCAGCAGTTCGGCCGGGACAGGGGTCGGTCAGCCCCAGCATTTT CASSSAGTGVGQPQHF
15 TRBJ1-4 TRBD1 - TRBV14 TGTGCCAGCAGCCAAGAACAGGGGGCGGGAGAAAAACTGTTTTTT CASSQEQGAGEKLFF
17 TRBJ1-5 - - TRBV7-2 TGTGCCAGCAGCTTAGCCAGGGAGCTTCTTAGCAATCAGCCCCAGCATTTT CASSLARELLSNQPQHF
16 TRBJ1-1 - - TRBV11-2 TGTGCCAGCAGCTTAGGTAGCAGGGTTACGAACACTGAAGCTTTCTTT CASSLGSRVTNTEAFF
17 TRBJ1-2 - - TRBV21-1 TGTGCCAGCAGCCGACCTCAAACCGGAGGGTATAACTATGGCTACACCTTC CASSRPQTGGYNYGYTF
15 TRBJ1-2 - - TRBV7-9 TGTGCCAGCAGCTTAACCGTGCAGGGTAACTATGGCTACACCTTC CASSLTVQGNYGYTF
13 TRBJ2-1 - - TRBV4-3 TGCGCCAGCAGCCAAGAAAGATTTGGGGAGCAGTTCTTC CASSQERFGEQFF
13 TRBJ2-1 - - TRBV5-1 TGCGCCAGCAGCCCTAAAGGGGTCAATGAGCAGTTCTTC CASSPKGVNEQFF
16 TRBJ2-1 TRBD2 - TRBV24-1 TGTGCCACCAGTGAGTTGGGAAGTAGCGGGCACAATGAGCAGTTCTTC CATSELGSSGHNEQFF
13 TRBJ1-1 TRBD1 - TRBV27 TGTGCCAGCAGTTTTAAAGGGGGCGGGGAAGCTTTCTTT CASSFKGGGEAFF
15 TRBJ1-1 TRBD1 - TRBV10-2 TGCGCCAGCAGCGGTAGACAGGGGTCGAACACTGAAGCTTTCTTT CASSGRQGSNTEAFF
17 TRBJ2-3 TRBD2 - TRBV10-3 TGTGCCATCAGTGAGAGTAGTAGCGGGGGGGCTAGAGATACGCAGTATTTT CAISESSSGGARDTQYF
14 TRBJ2-2 - - TRBV5-1 TGCGCCAGCAGCGATCGACCCGAAGGCGGGGAGCTGTTTTTT CASSDRPEGGELFF
13 TRBJ1-2 - - TRBV5-1 TGCGCCAGCAGCTTTGGGTCCGAGACCGGCTACACCTTC CASSFGSETGYTF
13 TRBJ1-1 - - TRBV29-1 TGCAGCGTTGAGGGGGCCTTGAACACTGAAGCTTTCTTT CSVEGALNTEAFF
17 TRBJ2-6 - - TRBV5-4 TGTGCCAGCAGCTTGGACCAAACAATCTCTGGGGCCAACGTCCTGACTTTC CASSLDQTISGANVLTF
16 TRBJ2-5 TRBD2 once TRBV11-2 TGTGCCAGCAGATTCGCGGGCGGGGGGGCTGGAGAGACCCAGTACTTC CASRFAGGGAGETQYF
12 TRBJ1-2 - - TRBV10-1 TGCGCCAGCAGTCCGGGCTTGCAAGGCTACACCTTC CASSPGLQGYTF
15 TRBJ1-5 TRBD1 - TRBV9 TGTGCCAGCAGCGATTCGACAGGGACGGGTCAGCCCCAGCATTTT CASSDSTGTGQPQHF
15 TRBJ1-2 - - TRBV5-4 TGTGCCAGCAGCTTGGCCGGAAGGGTAATCTATGGCTACACCTTC CASSLAGRVIYGYTF
14 TRBJ1-1 - - TRBV11-2 TGTGCCAGCAGTCTCAACCGCGGCCTCGCTGAAGCTTTCTTT CASSLNRGLAEAFF
15 TRBJ1-1 TRBD1 - TRBV6-5 TGTGCCAGCATTCATACCGGGACAGGGGCGTTTGAAGCTTTCTTT CASIHTGTGAFEAFF
16 TRBJ1-2 - - TRBV4-1 TGCGCCAGCAGCCAAGAGAGTCAGGCCTGGCCCTATGGCTACACCTTC CASSQESQAWPYGYTF
15 TRBJ2-6 - - TRBV27 TGTGCCAGCAGTTTAATGGGCTCTGGGGCCAACGTCCTGACTTTC CASSLMGSGANVLTF
16 TRBJ2-3 TRBD2 - TRBV18 TGTGCCAGCTCACCGAGGACTAGCGGGGGCACAGATACGCAGTATTTT CASSPRTSGGTDTQYF
14 TRBJ1-1 - - TRBV30 TGTGCCTGGAGTCCCCATGGGGTGCTCACTGAAGCTTTCTTT CAWSPHGVLTEAFF
11 TRBJ1-1 TRBD1 - TRBV20-1 TGCAGTGGTCTCAGGACAGGGGAAGCTTTCTTT CSGLRTGEAFF
16 TRBJ1-6 - - TRBV11-2 TGTGCCAGCAACTTAATTGTCCGGGGCCATAATTCACCCCTCCACTTT CASNLIVRGHNSPLHF